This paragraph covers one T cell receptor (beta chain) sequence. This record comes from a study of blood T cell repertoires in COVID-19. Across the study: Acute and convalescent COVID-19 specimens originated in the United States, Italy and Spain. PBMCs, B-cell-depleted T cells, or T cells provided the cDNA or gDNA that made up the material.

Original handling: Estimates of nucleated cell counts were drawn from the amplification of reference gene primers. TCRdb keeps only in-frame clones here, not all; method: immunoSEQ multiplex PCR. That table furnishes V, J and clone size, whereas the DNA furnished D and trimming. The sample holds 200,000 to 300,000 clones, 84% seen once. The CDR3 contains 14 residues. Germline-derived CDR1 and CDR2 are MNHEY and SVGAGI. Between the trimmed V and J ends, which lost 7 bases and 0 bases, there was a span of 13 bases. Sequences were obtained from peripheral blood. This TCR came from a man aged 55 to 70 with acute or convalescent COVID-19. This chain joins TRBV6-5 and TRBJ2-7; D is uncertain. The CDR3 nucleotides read TGTGCCAGCACGCTGATAGAAAGCTCCTACGAGCAGTACTTC. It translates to CASTLIESSYEQYF.